The 14 T cell receptor beta chains below all came from one sample that was sequenced in a study of T-cell memory formation after mild COVID-19. In TCRdb, the 5' RACE reads were re-called with MiXCR into one record per CDR3 protein. This table holds tens of thousands of distinct CDR3 sequences, more than 20% found once. Sequencing was done on a sample of PBMCs or a T cell subset sorted from them (not recorded which). The receptors derive from a man in his late teens or twenties who had mild COVID-19 (a few samples of this study predate the infection). Cell type and time point are not known.

This chain connects TRBV6-1 to TRBJ2-2, with no clear D. Looked up from germline, CDR1 is MNHNS and CDR2 is SASEGT. The ends were cut back, 8 bases at V and 0 bases at J, with 7 bases in the middle. The CDR3 contains 13 residues. The DNA for the CDR3 is TGTGCCAGCGAGATTACGAACACCGGGGAGCTGTTTTTT. Translating it yields CASEITNTGELFF.

There are a few counts of this clonotype. The V and J genes are TRBV5-1 and TRBJ2-7; 12 bases fit TRBD1. The V gene's germline CDR1 is SGHRS and CDR2 YFSETQ. V shed 4 bases and J 5 bases; nucleotides not matched to a gene: 7. The CDR3 consists of 15 residues. The DNA for the CDR3 is TGCGCCAGCAGCCAACCGGGACAGGGGGCTCACGAGCAGTACTTC. Protein product: CASSQPGQGAHEQYF.

In this sample, this clonotype turned up a few times. Here the CDR3 DNA reads TGTGCCAGCAGCTTACCCCCAGGACAAGAGACCCAGTACTTC. It is translated as CASSLPPGQETQYF. The chain uses TRBV7-9 and TRBJ2-5; D remains ambiguous. With 2 bases removed from V and 2 bases from J, the gap between germline ends came to 9 bases. Germline CDR1 is SEHNR and CDR2 is FQNEAQ (reference sequence). This CDR3 has 14 residues.

This clonotype was detected only a few times. The J gene is TRBJ1-5, the V gene TRBV24-1; D gene uncertain. Germline CDR1 KGHDR, CDR2 SFDVKD. V lost 5 bases, J lost 0 bases, and 7 bases lay in between. This CDR3 is built from 14 residues. DNA for the CDR3: TGTGCCACCAGTGGGTCCTCTAGCAATCAGCCCCAGCATTTT. It codes for CATSGSSSNQPQHF.

V and J are TRBV29-1 and TRBJ1-2, with 9 bases fitting TRBD1. Per the germline V gene, CDR1 is SQVTM and CDR2 is ANQGSEA. The CDR3 length is 12 residues. The V gene end was trimmed by 7 bases and the J gene end by 4 bases; junction bases not matched to a gene: 4. The CDR3 protein is CSGRQGVYGYTF. The CDR3 coding sequence is TGCAGCGGCCGACAGGGGGTCTATGGCTACACCTTC.

The V gene is TRBV19, the J gene TRBJ1-1, with unresolved D. There are 12 residues in the CDR3. Per germline, CDR1 LNHDA and CDR2 SQIVND (reference sequence). Between the trimmed V and J ends, which lost 6 bases and 4 bases, there was a span of 9 bases. This chain's CDR3 is CASSGFVTEAFF. DNA of the CDR3: TGTGCCAGTAGCGGGTTTGTCACTGAAGCTTTCTTT. Variable domain in full (rest from reference TRBV19 and TRBJ1-1): DGGITQSPKYLFRKEGQNVTLSCEQNLNHDAMYWYRQDPGQGLRLIYYSQIVNDFQKGDIAEGYSVSREKKESFPLTVTSAQKNPTAFYLCASSGFVTEAFFGQGTRLTVV.

This chain uses TRBV7-2 with TRBJ2-7; D uncertain. This CDR3 spans 9 amino acids. CDR1 and CDR2 (germline): SGHTA, FQGNSA. Written as DNA, the CDR3 is TGTGCCAGCAGCTTACCTGGGGACGTC. It is translated as CASSLPGDV.

There are a few counts of this clonotype. The chain carries TRBV12-3 or TRBV12-4 and TRBJ2-7; the D gene is possibly TRBD1 (6 bases). This CDR3 comprises 14 residues. The V end lost 0 bases, the J end lost 6 bases, and 12 bases lay between the germline ends. CDR3 bases: TGTGCCAGCAGTTTAGCGCTGGGGGCAGCCGAGCAGTACTTC. Encoded protein: CASSLALGAAEQYF.

This chain joins TRBV20-1 and TRBJ2-7; unclear D gene. Trimming stripped 2 bases from V and 0 bases from J, with 8 bases between. This CDR3 is 13 amino acids long. CDR1 and CDR2 (germline): DFQATT, SNEGSKA (reference sequence). The CDR3 sequence is CSARQASSYEQYV. In DNA, the CDR3 is TGCAGTGCTAGACAGGCGAGCTCCTACGAGCAGTACGTC.

This clonotype showed up just once. The J gene is TRBJ2-7, the V gene TRBV25-1; TRBD1 agrees at 11 bases. The junction had 8 bases not matched to a gene; V was cut back by 3 bases and J by 4 bases. Germline loops: CDR1 MGHDK, CDR2 SYGVNS. The CDR3 loop spans 16 amino acids. CDR3 sequence: CASSDLYGQGAYEQYF. The CDR3 coding sequence is TGTGCCAGCAGTGACCTGTACGGACAGGGGGCTTACGAGCAGTACTTC.

The chain couples TRBV7-2 to TRBJ2-1; 9 bases line up with TRBD1. Unmatched junction bases numbered 7, after V lost 2 bases and J lost 8 bases. Per the germline V gene, CDR1 is SGHTA and CDR2 is FQGNSA. This CDR3 region has 15 residues. The CDR3: CASSLLLTGGDEQFF. CDR3 in DNA: TGTGCCAGCAGCTTATTACTTACAGGGGGCGATGAGCAGTTCTTC.

This chain links TRBV7-6 with TRBJ1-2; D remains ambiguous. Trimming shortened V by 4 bases and J by 4 bases, and 10 bases separated the two germline ends. Germline V gene sequence: CDR1 SGHVS, CDR2 FNYEAQ. CDR3 size: 13 residues. CDR3 sequence: CASSSEGLYGYTF. The CDR3 DNA reads as TGTGCCAGCAGCTCAGAAGGACTCTATGGCTACACCTTC.

The V gene is TRBV6-5, the J gene TRBJ2-5; a weak D match, TRBD2 (7 bases). V lost 2 bases, J lost 5 bases, and 15 bases lay in between. The CDR3 runs to 15 residues. Germline V lookup: CDR1 MNHEY, CDR2 SVGAGI. Here the CDR3 reads CASSYAGGGAETQYF. CDR3 DNA sequence: TGTGCCAGCAGTTACGCGGGTGGGGGGGCCGAGACCCAGTACTTC.

This clonotype was picked up a small number of times. The chain joins TRBV7-9 to TRBJ1-6; no clear D. The CDR3 covers 14 residues. Germline V gene lookup returns CDR1 SEHNR and CDR2 FQNEAQ (reference sequence). Trimming stripped 3 bases from V and 5 bases from J, with 8 bases between. CDR3 DNA sequence: TGTGCCAGCAGCTTGGGAGGCAATAATTCACCCCTCCACTTT. Protein product: CASSLGGNNSPLHF.